This is a list of T cell receptor beta chains from one sample in a study of cytomegalovirus exposure and HLA in healthy donors. Method: immunoSEQ multiplex PCR; TCRdb's copy keeps in-frame clones and lacks some. This sample has 50,000 to 80,000 clones, with around 74% found just once. The source material was PBMCs. These receptors were obtained from a male donor in good health and CMV-seropositive. Each CDR3 is given with its conserved first and last residue. A D gene is named only where the DNA matches it firmly. For some rows the clone size is stated as once, few or many, or as a class when expanded; others skip it.

V: TRBV28; D: TRBD1; J: TRBJ1-2; size: -; CDR3: CASSPWDRTGYTF; DNA: TGTGCCAGCAGCCCGTGGGACAGAACGGGCTACACCTTC
V: TRBV5-1; D: -; J: TRBJ1-1; size: -; CDR3: CASSLEITGNTEAFF; DNA: TGCGCCAGCAGCTTGGAGATAACAGGGAACACTGAAGCTTTCTTT
V: TRBV5-8; D: TRBD2; J: TRBJ2-5; size: -; CDR3: CASSLGPSGTAQETQYF; DNA: TGTGCCAGCAGCCTGGGGCCTAGCGGGACCGCCCAAGAGACCCAGTACTTC
V: TRBV5-1; D: TRBD1; J: TRBJ2-1; size: -; CDR3: CASSLGGGAYNEQFF; DNA: TGCGCCAGCAGCTTGGGAGGGGGCGCCTACAATGAGCAGTTCTTC
V: TRBV27; D: -; J: TRBJ1-5; size: -; CDR3: CASSWGGVSNQPQHF; DNA: TGTGCCAGCAGTTGGGGGGGAGTTAGCAATCAGCCCCAGCATTTT
V: TRBV6-5; D: TRBD1; J: TRBJ1-4; size: -; CDR3: CASSYAGGVTNEKLFF; DNA: TGTGCCAGCAGTTACGCAGGGGGCGTGACTAATGAAAAACTGTTTTTT
V: TRBV18; D: -; J: TRBJ2-3; size: -; CDR3: CASSPPLLALDTQYF; DNA: TGTGCCAGCTCACCACCTTTATTAGCGTTAGATACGCAGTATTTT
V: TRBV25-1; D: TRBD1; J: TRBJ2-7; size: -; CDR3: CASSGQGVYEQYF; DNA: TGTGCCAGCTCGGGACAGGGGGTCTACGAGCAGTACTTC
V: TRBV4-3; D: TRBD1; J: TRBJ1-6; size: -; CDR3: CASSREGTGRNLPLHF; DNA: TGCGCCAGCAGCCGGGAGGGGACAGGTCGAAATTTACCCCTCCACTTT
V: TRBV28; D: TRBD1; J: TRBJ1-5; size: -; CDR3: CASSNARTGVHQPQHF; DNA: TGTGCCAGCAGCAACGCCCGAACAGGGGTCCATCAGCCCCAGCATTTT
V: TRBV5-4; D: TRBD1; J: TRBJ1-2; size: -; CDR3: CASSFGQGDYGYTF; DNA: TGTGCCAGCAGCTTCGGACAGGGTGACTATGGCTACACCTTC
V: TRBV4-1; D: -; J: TRBJ1-2; size: -; CDR3: CASSHTVTQGNYGYTF; DNA: TGCGCCAGCAGCCACACAGTCACCCAGGGAAACTATGGCTACACCTTC
V: TRBV18; D: TRBD1; J: TRBJ1-2; size: -; CDR3: CASSLPSRGPGYGYTF; DNA: TGTGCCAGCTCACTCCCCTCCAGGGGGCCTGGCTATGGCTACACCTTC
V: TRBV28; D: -; J: TRBJ1-4; size: -; CDR3: CASRPRSEKLFF; DNA: TGTGCCAGCAGGCCCCGTAGTGAAAAACTGTTTTTT
V: TRBV6-1; D: TRBD1; J: TRBJ2-1; size: -; CDR3: CASSGRGQRPGGEQFF; DNA: TGTGCCAGCAGTGGAAGGGGACAGCGGCCGGGTGGTGAGCAGTTCTTC
V: TRBV7-9; D: TRBD1; J: TRBJ1-2; size: -; CDR3: CASSPTGSSYGYTF; DNA: TGTGCCAGCAGCCCGACAGGGTCGAGCTATGGCTACACCTTC
V: TRBV5-4; D: TRBD1; J: TRBJ1-2; size: few; CDR3: CASSLGTGNYGYTF; DNA: TGTGCCAGCAGCCTAGGGACAGGGAACTATGGCTACACCTTC
V: TRBV4-1; D: -; J: TRBJ1-2; size: -; CDR3: CASSQDPYGYTF; DNA: TGCGCCAGCAGCCAAGACCCGTATGGCTACACCTTC
V: TRBV29-1; D: -; J: TRBJ2-3; size: -; CDR3: CSGQWGVKDTQYF; DNA: TGCAGCGGTCAGTGGGGAGTTAAAGATACGCAGTATTTT
V: TRBV27; D: -; J: TRBJ2-3; size: -; CDR3: CASIRTASTDTQYF; DNA: TGTGCCAGCATCCGGACAGCTAGCACAGATACGCAGTATTTT
V: TRBV6-5; D: -; J: TRBJ1-2; size: -; CDR3: CASMGASYGYTF; DNA: TGTGCCAGCATGGGGGCGTCCTATGGCTACACCTTC
V: TRBV7-9; D: -; J: TRBJ1-1; size: many; CDR3: CASSLGLANTEAFF; DNA: TGTGCCAGCAGCCTAGGGCTTGCGAACACTGAAGCTTTCTTT
V: TRBV5-1; D: TRBD1; J: TRBJ2-3; size: -; CDR3: CASSPETRGLPDTQYF; DNA: TGCGCCAGCAGCCCGGAGACCAGGGGGCTGCCAGATACGCAGTATTTT
V: TRBV30; D: -; J: TRBJ1-2; size: once; CDR3: CAWSVPLGRGRDNGYTF; DNA: TGTGCCTGGAGTGTACCCCTGGGTAGGGGAAGGGACAATGGCTACACCTTC
V: TRBV4-1; D: TRBD2; J: TRBJ2-7; size: -; CDR3: CASSQGPRLAGAITYEQYF; DNA: TGCGCCAGCAGCCAAGGACCCCGACTAGCGGGGGCCATAACCTACGAGCAGTACTTC
V: TRBV7-9; D: TRBD2; J: TRBJ2-1; size: -; CDR3: CASSPPPTSGLYNEQFF; DNA: TGTGCCAGCAGCCCTCCCCCTACTAGCGGGCTCTACAATGAGCAGTTCTTC
V: TRBV19; D: TRBD1; J: TRBJ1-6; size: once; CDR3: CASTTGLNSPLHF; DNA: TGTGCCAGTACGACAGGGCTCAATTCACCCCTCCACTTT
V: TRBV9; D: TRBD1; J: TRBJ2-7; size: -; CDR3: CASSVRGDRVYEQYF; DNA: TGTGCCAGCAGCGTACGTGGGGACAGGGTGTACGAGCAGTACTTC
V: TRBV9; D: TRBD2; J: TRBJ2-1; size: -; CDR3: CASSVDLAGYNEQFF; DNA: TGTGCCAGCAGCGTAGATTTAGCGGGTTACAATGAGCAGTTCTTC
V: TRBV15; D: TRBD1; J: TRBJ2-1; size: -; CDR3: CATSPPGQNHNEQFF; DNA: TGTGCCACCAGCCCACCGGGACAGAACCACAATGAGCAGTTCTTC